Each of the 6 T cell receptor beta chains below was sequenced from the same sample in a study of T cell repertoires in cytomegalovirus infection. TCRdb re-called the reads with MiXCR, one entry per CDR3 protein. In the table there are 450,000 to 650,000 distinct CDR3 sequences, about a quarter of which are singletons. The source material was PBMCs. The source of these receptors is a human donor in good health (CMV status not recorded). Some clones in this sample may be carry-over from other donors' samples.

This chain links TRBV6-5 with TRBJ1-2, with D perhaps matching TRBD1 (5 bases). The CDR3 extends over 12 amino acids. Trimming stripped 10 bases from V and 3 bases from J, with 12 bases between. Germline V lookup: CDR1 MNHEY, CDR2 SVGAGI. CDR3 coding DNA: TGTGCCACCCGACAGATAGACTATGGCTACACCTTC. It yields the protein CATRQIDYGYTF.

Concerning this clonotype: A junction boundary mismatches the germline segment, possibly from a read error. The J gene is TRBJ2-1, the V gene TRBV4-1; possibly TRBD2 for D (6 bases). The CDR3 contains 16 residues. Germline loops: CDR1 MGHRA, CDR2 YSYEKL. The CDR3 sequence is CASSQEGPGLIDEQFF. In nucleotides, the CDR3 is TGTGCCAGCAGCCAAGAAGGACCGGGACTTATCGATGAGCAGTTCTTC.

This chain uses TRBV6-2 or TRBV6-3 with TRBJ2-1; the D gene is possibly TRBD2 (6 bases). Germline CDR1 is MNHEY and CDR2 is SVGEGT. This CDR3 is 12 amino acids long. Trimming pared 2 bases from V and 12 bases from J, leaving 11 bases between. The CDR3 DNA reads as TGTGCCAGCAGTTACAGGGACTGGGGGCAGTTCTTC. It codes for CASSYRDWGQFF.

The chain employs TRBV12-5 and TRBJ1-2, with D unclear. Trimming took 0 bases from V and 0 from J, leaving 11 bases between them. The CDR3 has 16 amino acids. Per germline, CDR1 LGHNT and CDR2 FRNRAP. CDR3 DNA sequence: TGTGCTAGTGGTTTGGTACCTACAGCAGCTAACTATGGCTACACCTTC. Translating gives CASGLVPTAANYGYTF.

The table lists this clonotype with a count of one. The CDR3 coding sequence is TGTGCCTGGACCTGGGGCAGCTCAGCTAACTATGGCTACACCTTC. It yields the protein CAWTWGSSANYGYTF. The chain uses TRBV30 and TRBJ1-2; D perhaps matches TRBD1 (5 bases). Trimming stripped 4 bases from V and 0 bases from J, with 15 bases between. The CDR3 covers 15 residues. Germline CDR1 and CDR2: GTSNPN and SVGIG (reference sequence).

This rearrangement joins TRBV24-1 to TRBJ1-1; D unresolved. Germline V gene lookup returns CDR1 KGHDR and CDR2 SFDVKD. V shed 3 bases and J shed 4 bases, with 8 bases lying between them. This CDR3 is 13 amino acids long. CDR3 sequence reads: CATSDRGITEAFF. CDR3 bases: TGTGCCACCAGTGATCGCGGGATCACTGAAGCTTTCTTT.